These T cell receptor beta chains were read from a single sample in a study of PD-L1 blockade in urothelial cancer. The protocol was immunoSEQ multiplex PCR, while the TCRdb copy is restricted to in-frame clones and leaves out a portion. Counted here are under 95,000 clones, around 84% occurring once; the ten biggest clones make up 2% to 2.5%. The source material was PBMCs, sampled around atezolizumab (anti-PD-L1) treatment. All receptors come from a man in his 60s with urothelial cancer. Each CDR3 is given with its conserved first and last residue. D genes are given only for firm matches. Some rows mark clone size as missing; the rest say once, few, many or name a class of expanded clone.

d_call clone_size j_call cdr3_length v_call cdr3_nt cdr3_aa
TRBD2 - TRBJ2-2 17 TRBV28 TGTGCCAGCAGTTTTGGGGGAGGGCCTCGGGAGACCGGGGAGCTGTTTTTT CASSFGGGPRETGELFF
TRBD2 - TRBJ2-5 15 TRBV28 TGTGCCAGCAGTTCTGCAACTAGCGGAAGAGAGACCCAGTACTTC CASSSATSGRETQYF
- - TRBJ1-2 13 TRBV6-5 TGTGCCAGCAGTTATTCCGACTTCTATGGCTACACCTTC CASSYSDFYGYTF
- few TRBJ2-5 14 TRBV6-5 TGTGCCAGCAGTTACTCGTGGACGGGGGAGACCCAGTACTTC CASSYSWTGETQYF
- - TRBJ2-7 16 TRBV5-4 TGTGCCAGCAGCTTGGGCCCCGAACGAGTCGCCTCCGAGCAGTACTTC CASSLGPERVASEQYF
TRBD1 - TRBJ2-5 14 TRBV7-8 TGTGCCAGCAGCTTGGGACAGGCGGAAGAGACCCAGTACTTC CASSLGQAEETQYF
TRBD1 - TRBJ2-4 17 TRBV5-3 TGTGCCAGAAGCTGCTTATGGGACAGCGGCGCCAAAAACATTCAGTACTTC CARSCLWDSGAKNIQYF
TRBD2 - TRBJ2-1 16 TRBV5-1 TGCGCCAGCAGCTTGGCGACTAGCGGGAACTACAATGAGCAGTTCTTC CASSLATSGNYNEQFF
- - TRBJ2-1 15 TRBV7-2 TGTGCCAGCAGCCTTCGACCTTCGCGGTACAATGAGCAGTTCTTC CASSLRPSRYNEQFF
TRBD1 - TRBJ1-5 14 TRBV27 TGTGCCAGCAGTACAGGGGGATGGGATCAGCCCCAGCATTTT CASSTGGWDQPQHF
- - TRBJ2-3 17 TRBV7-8 TGTGCCAGCAGCTATCCCGGGTCGATACTTAGCACAGATACGCAGTATTTT CASSYPGSILSTDTQYF
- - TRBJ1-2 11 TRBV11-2 TGTGCCAGCAGCAACGGGACTCCCGACACCTTC CASSNGTPDTF
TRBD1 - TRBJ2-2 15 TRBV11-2 TGTGCCAGCAGCTTAGGAACAGGGGCGATCGGGGAGCTGTTTTTT CASSLGTGAIGELFF
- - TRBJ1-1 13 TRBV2 TGTGCCAGCAGTACAGGGTGGAACACTGAAGCTTTCTTT CASSTGWNTEAFF
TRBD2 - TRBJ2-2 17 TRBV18 TGTGCCAGCTCACCGACTAGCCGTCAGGGTCTGACCGGGGAGCTGTTTTTT CASSPTSRQGLTGELFF
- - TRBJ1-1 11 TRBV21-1 TGTGAAAAAAGAGGACGTTCAGGGGCTTTCTTT CEKRGRSGAFF
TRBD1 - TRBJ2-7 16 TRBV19 TGTGCCAGTAGTACAGGGGGCTGGGACGGAAGCTACGAGCAGTACTTC CASSTGGWDGSYEQYF
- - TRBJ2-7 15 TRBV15 TGTGCCACCAGCAGAGATGTAAACAGGGCCTACGAGCAGTACTTC CATSRDVNRAYEQYF
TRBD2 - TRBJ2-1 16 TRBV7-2 TGTGCCAGCAGCTTAAGAACTAGCGGGGGAATTAATGAGCAGTTCTTC CASSLRTSGGINEQFF
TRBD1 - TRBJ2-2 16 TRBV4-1 TGCGCCAGCAGCCTAGAACAGGGGGGTGGTTCTGGGGAGCTGTTTTTT CASSLEQGGGSGELFF
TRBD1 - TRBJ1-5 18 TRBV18 TGTGCCAGCTCACCAGTTCCTTTGGGACAGGGACGCAATCAGCCCCAGCATTTT CASSPVPLGQGRNQPQHF
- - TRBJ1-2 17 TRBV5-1 TGCGCCAGCAGCTCGGGGGGGGGCAGGCCACCATCCTATGGCTACACCTTC CASSSGGGRPPSYGYTF
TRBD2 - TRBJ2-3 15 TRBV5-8 TGTGCCAGCAGCTTGGCTAGCGGGAGCACAGATACGCAGTATTTT CASSLASGSTDTQYF
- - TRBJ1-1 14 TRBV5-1 TGCGCCAGCAGCTTGGCTGGAGCTAACACTGAAGCTTTCTTT CASSLAGANTEAFF
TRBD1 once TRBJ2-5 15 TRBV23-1 TGCGCCAGCAGTCAACCCACGGGGACAGGGGAATTCCAGTACTTC CASSQPTGTGEFQYF